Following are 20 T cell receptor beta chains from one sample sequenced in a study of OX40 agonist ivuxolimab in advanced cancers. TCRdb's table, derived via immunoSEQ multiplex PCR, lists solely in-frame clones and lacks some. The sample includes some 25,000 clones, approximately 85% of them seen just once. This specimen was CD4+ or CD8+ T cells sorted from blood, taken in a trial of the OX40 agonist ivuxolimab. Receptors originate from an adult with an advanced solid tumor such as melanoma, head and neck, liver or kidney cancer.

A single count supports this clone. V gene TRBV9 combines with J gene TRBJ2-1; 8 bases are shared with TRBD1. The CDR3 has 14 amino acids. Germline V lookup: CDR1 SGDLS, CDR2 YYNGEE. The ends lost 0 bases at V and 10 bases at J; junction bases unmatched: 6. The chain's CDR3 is CASSVAGRGQEQFF. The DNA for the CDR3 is TGTGCCAGCAGCGTAGCCGGCAGGGGGCAGGAGCAGTTCTTC.

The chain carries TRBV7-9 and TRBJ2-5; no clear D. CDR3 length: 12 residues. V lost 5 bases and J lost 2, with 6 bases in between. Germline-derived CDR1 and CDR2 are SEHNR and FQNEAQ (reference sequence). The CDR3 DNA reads TGTGCCAGCAGCCTAGTGCAAGAGACCCAGTACTTC. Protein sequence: CASSLVQETQYF.

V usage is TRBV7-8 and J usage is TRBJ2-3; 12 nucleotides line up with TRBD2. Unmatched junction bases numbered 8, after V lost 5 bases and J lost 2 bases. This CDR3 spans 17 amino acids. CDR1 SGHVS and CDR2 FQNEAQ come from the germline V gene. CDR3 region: CASSRARLAGDTDTQYF. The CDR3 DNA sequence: TGTGCCAGCAGCAGGGCCCGACTAGCGGGGGACACAGATACGCAGTATTTT.

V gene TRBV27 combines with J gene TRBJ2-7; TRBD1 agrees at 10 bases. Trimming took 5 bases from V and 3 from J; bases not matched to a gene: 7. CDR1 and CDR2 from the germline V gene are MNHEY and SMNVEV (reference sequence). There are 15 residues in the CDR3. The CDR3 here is CASSQSTGGVYEQYF. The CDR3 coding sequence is TGTGCCAGCAGTCAATCGACAGGGGGCGTCTACGAGCAGTACTTC.

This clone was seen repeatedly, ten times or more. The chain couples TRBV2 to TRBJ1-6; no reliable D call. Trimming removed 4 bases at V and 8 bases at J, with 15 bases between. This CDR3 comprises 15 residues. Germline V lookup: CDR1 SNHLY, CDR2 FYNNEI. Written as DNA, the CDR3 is TGTGCCAGCAGTGCCCTTGGTAGTAGGGATTCACCCCTCCACTTT. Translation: CASSALGSRDSPLHF.

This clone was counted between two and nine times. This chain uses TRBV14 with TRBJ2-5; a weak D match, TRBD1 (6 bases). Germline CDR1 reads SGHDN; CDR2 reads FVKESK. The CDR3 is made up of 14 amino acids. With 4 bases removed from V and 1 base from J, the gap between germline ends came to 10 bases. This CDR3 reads CASSPGHFQETQYF. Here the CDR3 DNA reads TGTGCCAGCAGCCCGGGACACTTCCAAGAGACCCAGTACTTC. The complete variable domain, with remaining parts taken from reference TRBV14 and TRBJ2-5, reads EAGVTQFPSHSVIEKGQTVTLRCDPISGHDNLYWYRRVMGKEIKFLLHFVKESKQDESGMPNNRFLAERTGGTYSTLKVQPAELEDSGVYFCASSPGHFQETQYFGPGTRLLVL.

The CDR3 bases are TGCGCCAGCAGACTAGAGACAGGGGGCGCCGAGACCCAGTACTTC. This gives the protein CASRLETGGAETQYF. This chain joins TRBV4-1 and TRBJ2-5, with TRBD1 identical over 10 bases. Trimming took 6 bases from V and 5 from J; bases not matched to a gene: 9. Germline CDR1 reads MGHRA; CDR2 reads YSYEKL. The length of the CDR3 is 15 residues.

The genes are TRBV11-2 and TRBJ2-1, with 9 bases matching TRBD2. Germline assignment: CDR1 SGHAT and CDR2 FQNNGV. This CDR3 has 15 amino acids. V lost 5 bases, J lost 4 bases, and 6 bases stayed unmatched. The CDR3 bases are TGTGCCAGCAGCCAAGCGGCGGGGGGGTACAATGAGCAGTTCTTC. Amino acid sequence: CASSQAAGGYNEQFF.

CDR3: CASSIRGAGYEQYF. The CDR3 DNA follows: TGTGCCAGCAGCATCCGGGGGGCCGGTTACGAGCAGTACTTC. The J gene is TRBJ2-7, the V gene TRBV5-4; perhaps TRBD2 as D (7 bases). V was shortened by 4 bases and J by 4 bases, with 15 bases between the two germline ends. The CDR3 covers 14 residues. Germline assignment: CDR1 SGHNT and CDR2 YYREEE (reference sequence).

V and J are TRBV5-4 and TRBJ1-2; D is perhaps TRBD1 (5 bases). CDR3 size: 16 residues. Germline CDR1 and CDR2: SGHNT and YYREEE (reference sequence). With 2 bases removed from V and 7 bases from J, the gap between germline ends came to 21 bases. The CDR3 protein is CASSFGLGTSLGGYTF. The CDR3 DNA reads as TGTGCCAGCAGCTTTGGCCTGGGGACCTCCTTAGGTGGCTACACCTTC. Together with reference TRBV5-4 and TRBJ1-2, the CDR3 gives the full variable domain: ETGVTQSPTHLIKTRGQQVTLRCSSQSGHNTVSWYQQALGQGPQFIFQYYREEENGRGNFPPRFSGLQFPNYSSELNVNALELDDSALYLCASSFGLGTSLGGYTFGSGTRLTVV.

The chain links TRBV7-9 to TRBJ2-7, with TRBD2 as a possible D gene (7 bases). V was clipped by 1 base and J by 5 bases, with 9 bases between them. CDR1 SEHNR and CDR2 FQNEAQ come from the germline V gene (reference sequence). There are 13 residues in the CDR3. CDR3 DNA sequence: TGTGCCAGCAGCTTAGGGGGGGGGCACGAGCAGTACTTC. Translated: CASSLGGGHEQYF.

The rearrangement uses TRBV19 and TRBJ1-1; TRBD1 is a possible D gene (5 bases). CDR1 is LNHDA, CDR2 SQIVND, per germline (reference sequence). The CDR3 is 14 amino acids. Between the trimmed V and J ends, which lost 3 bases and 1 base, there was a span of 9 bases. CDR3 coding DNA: TGTGCCAGTAGTATCGGACACCCGAACACTGAAGCTTTCTTT. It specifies CASSIGHPNTEAFF.

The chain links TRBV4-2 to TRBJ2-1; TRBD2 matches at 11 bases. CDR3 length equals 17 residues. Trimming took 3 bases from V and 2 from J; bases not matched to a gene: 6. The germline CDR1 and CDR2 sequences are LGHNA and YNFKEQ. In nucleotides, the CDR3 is TGTGCCAGCAGCCATGAAGGGACTAGCGGAACCTACAATGAGCAGTTCTTC. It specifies CASSHEGTSGTYNEQFF.

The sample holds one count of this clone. In nucleotides, the CDR3 is TGTGCCAGCGCACCATGGACAGCTAATGAAAAACTGTTTTTT. Residues: CASAPWTANEKLFF. The chain joins TRBV7-2 to TRBJ1-4; D might be TRBD1 (6 bases). This CDR3 has 14 residues. CDR1 is SGHTA, CDR2 FQGNSA, per germline. Between the trimmed V and J ends, which lost 8 bases and 3 bases, there was a span of 13 bases. Drawing the rest from reference TRBV7-2 and TRBJ1-4, the complete variable domain is GAGVSQSPSNKVTEKGKDVELRCDPISGHTALYWYRQSLGQGLEFLIYFQGNSAPDKSGLPSDRFSAERTGGSVSTLTIQRTQQEDSAVYLCASAPWTANEKLFFGSGTQLSVL.

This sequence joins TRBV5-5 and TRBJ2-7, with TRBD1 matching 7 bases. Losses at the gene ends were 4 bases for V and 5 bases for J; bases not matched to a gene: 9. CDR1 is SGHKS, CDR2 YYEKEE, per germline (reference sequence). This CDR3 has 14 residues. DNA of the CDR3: TGTGCCAGCAGCCTCGAGACAGGGTTCGACGAGCAGTACTTC. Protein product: CASSLETGFDEQYF.

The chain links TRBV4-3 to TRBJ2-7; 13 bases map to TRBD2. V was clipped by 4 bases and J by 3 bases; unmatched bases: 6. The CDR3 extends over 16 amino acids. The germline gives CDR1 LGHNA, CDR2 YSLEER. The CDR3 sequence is CASSPGTSGVIYEQYF. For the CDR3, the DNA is TGCGCCAGCAGCCCCGGGACTAGCGGGGTGATCTACGAGCAGTACTTC.

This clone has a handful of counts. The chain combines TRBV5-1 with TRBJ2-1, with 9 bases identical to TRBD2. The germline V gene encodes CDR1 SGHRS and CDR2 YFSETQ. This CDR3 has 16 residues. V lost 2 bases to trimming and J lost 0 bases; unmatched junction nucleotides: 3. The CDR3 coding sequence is TGCGCCAGCAGCTTACCACTAGCGGGCTCCTACAATGAGCAGTTCTTC. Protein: CASSLPLAGSYNEQFF.

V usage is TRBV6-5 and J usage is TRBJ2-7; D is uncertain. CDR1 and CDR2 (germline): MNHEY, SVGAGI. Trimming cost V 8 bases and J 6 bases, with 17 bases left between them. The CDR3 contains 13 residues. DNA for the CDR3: TGTGCCAGCTGCCTAAGCGCCGGGCTCGAGCAGTACTTC. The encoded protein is CASCLSAGLEQYF.

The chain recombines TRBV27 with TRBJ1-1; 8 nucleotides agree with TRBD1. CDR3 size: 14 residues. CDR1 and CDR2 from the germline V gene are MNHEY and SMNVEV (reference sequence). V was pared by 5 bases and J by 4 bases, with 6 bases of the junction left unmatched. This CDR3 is CASSPGQGITEAFF. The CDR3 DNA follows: TGTGCCAGCAGTCCTGGACAGGGTATCACTGAAGCTTTCTTT.

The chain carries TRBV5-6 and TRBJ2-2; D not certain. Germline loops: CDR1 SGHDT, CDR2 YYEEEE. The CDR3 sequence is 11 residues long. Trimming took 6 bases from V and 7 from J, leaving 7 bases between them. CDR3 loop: CASIRGGELFF. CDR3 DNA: TGTGCCAGCATCCGTGGCGGGGAGCTGTTTTTT.